This TCR beta chain was identified in a study of blood T cells in healthy people across ages. Study at large: When template switching was applied, about one barcoded beta molecule was captured per two T cells.

This clonotype is a singleton in its sample. Its antigen is still unknown. A read error may account for a junction end that differs from germline. Using a J-beta primer mix together with a sample-barcoded 5' primer, a second PCR was run for roughly 7 to 11 cycles. Each CDR3 protein is one row after TCRdb ran MiXCR on the 5' RACE reads. The sample records about 670,000 distinct CDR3 sequences, roughly 43% being singletons. The donors, healthy Caucasians from Russia, were aged roughly 6 to 90. Peripheral blood samples of 7.5 to 10 milliliters were drawn from each donor. Germline values: CDR1 DFQATT, CDR2 SNEGSKA (reference sequence). The CDR3 is 14 residues long. General study findings and limits: The study lacked donor CMV status, which possibly confounded expanded clonotype changes.

The source of this sequence is a man at least 80 years old in good health. V usage is TRBV20-1 and J usage is TRBJ1-3; TRBD1 might be the D (5 bases). The sequenced material came from blood. In nucleotides, the CDR3 is TGCAGTGCGCGGGACGCTAACTCTGGAAACATCATATATTTT. Protein product: CSARDANSGNIIYF.